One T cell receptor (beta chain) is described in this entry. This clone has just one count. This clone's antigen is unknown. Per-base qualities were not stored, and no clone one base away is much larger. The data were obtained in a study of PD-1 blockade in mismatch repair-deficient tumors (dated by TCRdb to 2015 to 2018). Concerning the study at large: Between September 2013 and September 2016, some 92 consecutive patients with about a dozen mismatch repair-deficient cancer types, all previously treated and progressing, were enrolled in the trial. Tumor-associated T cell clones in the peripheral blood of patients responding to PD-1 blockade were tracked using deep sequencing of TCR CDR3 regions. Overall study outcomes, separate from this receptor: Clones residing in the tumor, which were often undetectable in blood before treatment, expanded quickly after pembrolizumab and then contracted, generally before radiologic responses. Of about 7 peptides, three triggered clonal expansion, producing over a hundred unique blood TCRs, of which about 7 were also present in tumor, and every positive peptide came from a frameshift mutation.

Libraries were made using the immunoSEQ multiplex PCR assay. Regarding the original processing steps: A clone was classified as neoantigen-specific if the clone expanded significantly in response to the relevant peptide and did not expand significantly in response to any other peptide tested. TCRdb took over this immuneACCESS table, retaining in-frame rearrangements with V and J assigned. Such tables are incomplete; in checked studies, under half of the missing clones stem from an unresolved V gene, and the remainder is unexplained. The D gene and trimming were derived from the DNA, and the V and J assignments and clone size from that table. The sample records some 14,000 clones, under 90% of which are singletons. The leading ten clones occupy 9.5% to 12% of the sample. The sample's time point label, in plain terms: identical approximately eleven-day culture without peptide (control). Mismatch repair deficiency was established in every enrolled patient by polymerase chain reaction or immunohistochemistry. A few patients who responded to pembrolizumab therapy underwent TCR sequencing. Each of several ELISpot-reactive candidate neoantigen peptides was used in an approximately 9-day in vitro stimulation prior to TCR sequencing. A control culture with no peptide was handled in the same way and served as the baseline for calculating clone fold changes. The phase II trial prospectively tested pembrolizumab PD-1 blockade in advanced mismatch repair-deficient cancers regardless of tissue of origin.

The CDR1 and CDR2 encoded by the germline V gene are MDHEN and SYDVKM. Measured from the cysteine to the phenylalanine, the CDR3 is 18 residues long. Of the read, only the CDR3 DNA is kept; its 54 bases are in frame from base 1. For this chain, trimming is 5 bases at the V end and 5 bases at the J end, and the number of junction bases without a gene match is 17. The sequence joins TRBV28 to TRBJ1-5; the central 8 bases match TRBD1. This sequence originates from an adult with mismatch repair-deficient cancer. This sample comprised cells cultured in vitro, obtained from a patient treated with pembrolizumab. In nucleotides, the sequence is TGTGCCAGCAGTCTTATGCCCTACGGGACAGGAAATTATCAGCCCCAGCATTTT. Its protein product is CASSLMPYGTGNYQPQHF.